Following are 10 T cell receptor beta chains from one sample sequenced in a study of CD8 T cells in ankylosing spondylitis. Which antigens these TCRs recognize remains unknown. TCRdb used MiXCR to reprocess the 5' RACE reads, holding one entry per CDR3 protein. The sample holds roughly 700,000 distinct CDR3 sequences, roughly 19% seen once. Broader study findings: Typical of ankylosing spondylitis blood, it appeared, was a TCR beta motif of eight highly homologous variants.

The sample comprised blood, either unsorted or a sorted T cell fraction (not recorded which). These receptors were obtained from a male donor with ankylosing spondylitis.

This clonotype has at least ten counts. The V gene is TRBV7-3, the J gene TRBJ1-1, with unresolved D. Germline V CDR1 and CDR2: SGHTA, FQGTGA. The CDR3 loop spans 13 amino acids. V gave up 2 bases and J gave up 8 bases, with 12 bases separating them. CDR3 in amino acids: CASSLQPADEAFF. CDR3 sequence (DNA): TGTGCCAGCAGCTTACAGCCGGCAGACGAAGCTTTCTTT. Drawing the rest from reference TRBV7-3 and TRBJ1-1, the complete variable domain is GAGVSQTPSNKVTEKGKYVELRCDPISGHTALYWYRQSLGQGPEFLIYFQGTGAADDSGLPNDRFFAVRPEGSVSTLKIQRTERGDSAVYLCASSLQPADEAFFGQGTRLTVV.

The chain carries TRBV2 and TRBJ1-3; maybe TRBD1 (5 bases). Germline V gene sequence: CDR1 SNHLY, CDR2 FYNNEI. The CDR3 loop spans 16 amino acids. Trimming pared 7 bases from V and 7 bases from J, leaving 23 bases between. The CDR3 spells CASNDGGRTGLNTIYF. DNA of the CDR3: TGTGCCAGCAACGACGGTGGGAGAACAGGCTTGAACACCATATATTTT. Based on the CDR3 plus reference TRBV2 and TRBJ1-3, the full variable domain is EPEVTQTPSHQVTQMGQEVILRCVPISNHLYFYWYRQILGQKVEFLVSFYNNEISEKSEIFDDQFSVERPDGSNFTLKIRSTKLEDSAMYFCASNDGGRTGLNTIYFGEGSWLTVV.

The rearrangement uses TRBV28 and TRBJ2-3; TRBD2 matches at 11 bases. This CDR3 comprises 16 residues. The ends lost 5 bases at V and 4 bases at J; junction bases unmatched: 8. Per germline, CDR1 MDHEN and CDR2 SYDVKM. The CDR3 bases are TGTGCCAGCAGTGGAACGACTAGCGGGAAATCAGATACGCAGTATTTT. Amino acid sequence: CASSGTTSGKSDTQYF.

This clonotype was seen only a few times. The chain recombines TRBV7-3 with TRBJ2-1, with D maybe TRBD1 (5 bases). The V end lost 2 bases, the J end lost 9 bases, and 11 bases lay between the germline ends. The CDR3 spans 13 residues. Germline V gene sequence: CDR1 SGHTA, CDR2 FQGTGA. CDR3 protein: CASSLSRQIEQFF. The CDR3 DNA reads as TGTGCCAGCAGCTTATCGAGACAGATTGAGCAGTTCTTC.

Only a few counts were recorded for this clonotype. In DNA, the CDR3 is TGTGCCAGCAGCGCACAGGGTATGGGCACCGGGGAGCTGTTTTTT. Protein: CASSAQGMGTGELFF. The gene calls are TRBV7-3 and TRBJ2-2; a possible D gene is TRBD1 (6 bases). V lost 5 bases to trimming and J lost 4 bases, with 14 bases between them. In germline, CDR1 is SGHTA, CDR2 FQGTGA. The CDR3 sequence is 15 residues long.

The chain links TRBV9 to TRBJ2-3, with a possible D match to TRBD2 (6 bases). V lost 2 bases and J lost 0, with 16 bases in between. The CDR3 sequence is 17 residues long. Germline lookup yields CDR1 SGDLS and CDR2 YYNGEE. The CDR3 is CASSVFAGSMSTDTQYF. The CDR3 coding sequence is TGTGCCAGCAGCGTTTTCGCGGGGTCTATGAGCACAGATACGCAGTATTTT. Combining the CDR3 with reference TRBV9 and TRBJ2-3 gives the whole variable domain DSGVTQTPKHLITATGQRVTLRCSPRSGDLSVYWYQQSLDQGLQFLIQYYNGEERAKGNILERFSAQQFPDLHSELNLSSLELGDSALYFCASSVFAGSMSTDTQYFGPGTRLTVL.

The J gene is TRBJ2-3, the V gene TRBV20-1; maybe TRBD1 (6 bases). Germline CDR1 DFQATT, CDR2 SNEGSKA (reference sequence). Trimming cost V 0 bases and J 3 bases, with 13 bases left between them. CDR3 size: 15 residues. The CDR3 region has the DNA TGCAGTGCTAGAGATCCAGGGGAGAGGACAGATACGCAGTATTTT. This encodes CSARDPGERTDTQYF.

This clonotype was seen at least ten times. The chain uses TRBV20-1 and TRBJ2-5; 9 positions agree with TRBD2. CDR1 DFQATT and CDR2 SNEGSKA come from the germline V gene (reference sequence). J gave up 7 bases and V 3 bases, and 15 bases lay outside the gene matches. The CDR3 is made up of 16 amino acids. The CDR3 nucleotides are TGCAGTGCTAGGGGTTGGTTGGCGGGGGGGCCGAGGACCCAGTACTTC. Amino acid sequence: CSARGWLAGGPRTQYF.

This clonotype was seen many times. This rearrangement joins TRBV7-2 to TRBJ2-3; 9 nucleotides match TRBD2. This CDR3 spans 16 amino acids. From germline, CDR1 is SGHTA and CDR2 FQGNSA. V lost 2 bases, J lost 5 bases, and 8 bases stayed unmatched. For the CDR3, the DNA is TGTGCCAGCAGCTTACTGGGACTAGCAGTCGGAGATACGCAGTATTTT. This codes for CASSLLGLAVGDTQYF.

This clonotype has more than one count but fewer than ten. The V call is TRBV29-1, the J call TRBJ2-1; D unclear. CDR1 and CDR2 (germline): SQVTM, ANQGSEA. The CDR3 has 13 residues. Trimming stripped 4 bases from V and 10 bases from J, with 17 bases between. The CDR3 DNA follows: TGCAGCGTTGTAGGCCTAGTGGCAGAGGAGCAGTTCTTC. It is translated as CSVVGLVAEEQFF.